Listed here is a single T cell receptor beta chain. What it binds is not known. These data are taken from a study of cytomegalovirus exposure and HLA in healthy donors. Overall study findings and caveats: Most TCR beta V segments were productive about 87% or about 30% of the time in an earlier analysis. In the analysis, some V segments, TRBV6-2 and TRBV6-3 included, were excluded as indistinguishable.

Per germline, CDR1 SGHAT and CDR2 FQNNGV. This CDR3 contains 16 residues. The V end lost 1 base, the J end lost 10 bases, and 20 bases lay between the germline ends. Donors were nominally healthy when sampled, though unrecorded immune exposures were likely. PCR was performed using 60 Vbeta and 13 Jbeta primers. In the original analysis: An analysis performed later counted roughly 80 million unique TCR beta chains (around 9.9 million of them shared). The table came from immunoSEQ multiplex PCR; TCRdb's copy has only in-frame clones and leaves some out. V and J calls and clone size come straight from that table; D and trimming were deduced from the DNA. Among about 150,000 clones listed, approximately 84% were seen once.

The source material was PBMCs. The V and J genes are TRBV11-2 and TRBJ2-1, with D tentatively TRBD2 (6 bases). This TCR came from a boy aged 2 to 10 in good health and CMV-seronegative. The CDR3 DNA sequence: TGTGCCAGCAGCTTAGGGGCCGGGCTAGCGCACGCAGAGCAGTTCTTC. It yields the protein CASSLGAGLAHAEQFF.